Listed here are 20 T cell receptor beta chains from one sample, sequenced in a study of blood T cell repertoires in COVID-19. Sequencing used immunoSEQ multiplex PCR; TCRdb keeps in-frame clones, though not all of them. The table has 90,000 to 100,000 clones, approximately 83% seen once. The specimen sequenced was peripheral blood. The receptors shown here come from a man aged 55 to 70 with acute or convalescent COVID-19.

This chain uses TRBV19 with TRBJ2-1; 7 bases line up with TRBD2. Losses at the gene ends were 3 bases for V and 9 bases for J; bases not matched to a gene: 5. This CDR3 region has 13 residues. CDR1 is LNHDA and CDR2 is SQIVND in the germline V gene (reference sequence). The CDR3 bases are TGTGCCAGTAGTATCCTCTCGGGGGGTGAGCAGTTCTTC. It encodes CASSILSGGEQFF.

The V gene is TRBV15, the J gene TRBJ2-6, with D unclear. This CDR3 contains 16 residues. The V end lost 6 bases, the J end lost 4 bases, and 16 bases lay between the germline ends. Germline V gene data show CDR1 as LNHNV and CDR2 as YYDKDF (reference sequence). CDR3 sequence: CATSAGSYYGANVLTF. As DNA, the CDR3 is TGTGCCACCAGTGCCGGGTCTTACTACGGGGCCAACGTCCTGACTTTC.

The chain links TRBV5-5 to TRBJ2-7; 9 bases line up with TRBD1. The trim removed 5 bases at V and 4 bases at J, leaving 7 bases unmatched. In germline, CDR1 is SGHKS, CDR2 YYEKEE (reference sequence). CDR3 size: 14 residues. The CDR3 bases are TGTGCCAGCAGACCGGGACAGGGCATTTACGAGCAGTACTTC. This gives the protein CASRPGQGIYEQYF.

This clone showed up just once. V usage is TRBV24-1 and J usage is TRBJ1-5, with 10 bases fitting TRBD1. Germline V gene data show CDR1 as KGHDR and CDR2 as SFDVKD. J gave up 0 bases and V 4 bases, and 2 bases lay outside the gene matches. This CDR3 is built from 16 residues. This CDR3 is CATSDRDRGSNQPQHF. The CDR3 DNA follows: TGTGCCACCAGTGACCGGGACAGGGGTAGCAATCAGCCCCAGCATTTT.

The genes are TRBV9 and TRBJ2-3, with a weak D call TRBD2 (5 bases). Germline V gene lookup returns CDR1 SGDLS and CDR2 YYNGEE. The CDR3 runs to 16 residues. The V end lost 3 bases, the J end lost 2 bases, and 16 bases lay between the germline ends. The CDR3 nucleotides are TGTGCCAGCAGCGCCGGACTCGACCTTTCCACAGATACGCAGTATTTT. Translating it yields CASSAGLDLSTDTQYF. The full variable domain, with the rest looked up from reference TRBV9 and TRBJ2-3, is DSGVTQTPKHLITATGQRVTLRCSPRSGDLSVYWYQQSLDQGLQFLIQYYNGEERAKGNILERFSAQQFPDLHSELNLSSLELGDSALYFCASSAGLDLSTDTQYFGPGTRLTVL.

The CDR3 is CASSPDNSNEQYF. CDR3 DNA sequence: TGCGCCAGCAGCCCGGACAATAGTAACGAGCAGTACTTC. The chain has TRBV5-1 and TRBJ2-7; the D gene is possibly TRBD1 (5 bases). The CDR3 runs 13 residues. V was trimmed by 4 bases and J by 5 bases, leaving 13 bases between them. Looked up from germline, CDR1 is SGHRS and CDR2 is YFSETQ.

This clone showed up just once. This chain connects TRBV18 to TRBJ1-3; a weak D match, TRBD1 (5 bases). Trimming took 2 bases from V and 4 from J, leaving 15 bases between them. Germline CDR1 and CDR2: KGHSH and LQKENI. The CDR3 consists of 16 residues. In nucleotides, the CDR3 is TGTGCCAGCTCACCAGACGCGCAGGGTCGAGGAAACACCATATATTTT. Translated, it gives CASSPDAQGRGNTIYF.

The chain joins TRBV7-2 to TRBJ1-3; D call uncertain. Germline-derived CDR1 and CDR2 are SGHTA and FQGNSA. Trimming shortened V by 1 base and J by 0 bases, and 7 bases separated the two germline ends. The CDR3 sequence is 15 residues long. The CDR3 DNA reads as TGTGCCAGCAGCTTAGACGGTTACTCTGGAAACACCATATATTTT. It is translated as CASSLDGYSGNTIYF.

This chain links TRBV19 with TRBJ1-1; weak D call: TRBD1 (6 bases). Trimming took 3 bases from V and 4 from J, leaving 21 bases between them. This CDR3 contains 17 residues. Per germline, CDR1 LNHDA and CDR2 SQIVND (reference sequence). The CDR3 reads CASSIFGGASMATEAFF. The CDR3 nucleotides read TGTGCCAGTAGTATTTTCGGGGGGGCGAGCATGGCCACTGAAGCTTTCTTT.

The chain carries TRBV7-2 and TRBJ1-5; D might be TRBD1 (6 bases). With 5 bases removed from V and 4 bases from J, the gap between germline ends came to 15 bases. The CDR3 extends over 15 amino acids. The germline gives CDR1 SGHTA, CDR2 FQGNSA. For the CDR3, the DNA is TGTGCCAGCAGCGCCGCTCCAGGGGCGAATCAGCCCCAGCATTTT. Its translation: CASSAAPGANQPQHF.

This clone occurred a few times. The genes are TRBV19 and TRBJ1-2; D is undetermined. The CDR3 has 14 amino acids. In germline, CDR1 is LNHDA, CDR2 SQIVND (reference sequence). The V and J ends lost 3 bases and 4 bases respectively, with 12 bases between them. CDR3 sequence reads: CASSIRDISYGYTF. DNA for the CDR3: TGTGCCAGTAGTATTCGGGATATCTCCTATGGCTACACCTTC.

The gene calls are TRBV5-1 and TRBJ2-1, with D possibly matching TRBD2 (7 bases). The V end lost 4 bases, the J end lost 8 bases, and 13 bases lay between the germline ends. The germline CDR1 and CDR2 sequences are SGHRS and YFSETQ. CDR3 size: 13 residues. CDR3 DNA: TGCGCCAGCAGCCCTCGGGGGGCGGATGAGCAGTTCTTC. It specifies CASSPRGADEQFF.

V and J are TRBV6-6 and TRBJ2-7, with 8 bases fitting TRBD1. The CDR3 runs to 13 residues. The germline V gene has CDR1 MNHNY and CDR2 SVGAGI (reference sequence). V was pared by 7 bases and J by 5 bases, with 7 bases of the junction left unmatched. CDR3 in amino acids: CASTLGQGHEQYF. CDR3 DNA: TGTGCCAGCACCCTAGGACAGGGACACGAGCAGTACTTC.

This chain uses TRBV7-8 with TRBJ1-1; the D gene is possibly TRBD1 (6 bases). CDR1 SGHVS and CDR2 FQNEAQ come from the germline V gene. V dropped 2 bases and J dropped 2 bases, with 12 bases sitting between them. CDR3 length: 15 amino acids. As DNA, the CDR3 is TGTGCCAGCAGCTTATTGGGCAGGGGAAACACTGAAGCTTTCTTT. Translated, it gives CASSLLGRGNTEAFF.

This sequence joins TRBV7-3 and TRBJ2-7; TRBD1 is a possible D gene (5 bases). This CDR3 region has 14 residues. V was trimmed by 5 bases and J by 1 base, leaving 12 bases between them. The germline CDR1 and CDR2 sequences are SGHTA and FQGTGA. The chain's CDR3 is CASSPRQSSYEQYF. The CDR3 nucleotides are TGTGCCAGCAGCCCCCGACAGAGTTCCTACGAGCAGTACTTC.

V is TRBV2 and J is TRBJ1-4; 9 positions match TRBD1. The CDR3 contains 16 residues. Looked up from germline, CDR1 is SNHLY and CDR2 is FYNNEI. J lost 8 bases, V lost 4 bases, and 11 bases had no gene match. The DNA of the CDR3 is TGTGCCAGCAGTGTGGGCGACAGGGGGACTTTCGAAAAACTGTTTTTT. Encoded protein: CASSVGDRGTFEKLFF. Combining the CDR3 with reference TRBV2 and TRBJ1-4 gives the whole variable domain EPEVTQTPSHQVTQMGQEVILRCVPISNHLYFYWYRQILGQKVEFLVSFYNNEISEKSEIFDDQFSVERPDGSNFTLKIRSTKLEDSAMYFCASSVGDRGTFEKLFFGSGTQLSVL.

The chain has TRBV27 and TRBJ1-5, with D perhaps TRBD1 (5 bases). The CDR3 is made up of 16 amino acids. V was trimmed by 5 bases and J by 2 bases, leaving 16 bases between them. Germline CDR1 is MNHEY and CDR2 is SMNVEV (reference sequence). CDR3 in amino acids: CASSNAQGLGNQPQHF. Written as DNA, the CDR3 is TGTGCCAGCAGTAACGCCCAGGGTCTCGGCAATCAGCCCCAGCATTTT.

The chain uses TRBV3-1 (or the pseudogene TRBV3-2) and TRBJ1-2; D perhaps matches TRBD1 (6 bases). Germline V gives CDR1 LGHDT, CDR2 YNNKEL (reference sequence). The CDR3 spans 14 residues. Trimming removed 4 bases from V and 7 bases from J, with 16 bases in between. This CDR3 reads CASSRRDKVSGYTF. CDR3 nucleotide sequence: TGTGCCAGCAGCCGCCGGGACAAGGTCTCTGGCTACACCTTC.

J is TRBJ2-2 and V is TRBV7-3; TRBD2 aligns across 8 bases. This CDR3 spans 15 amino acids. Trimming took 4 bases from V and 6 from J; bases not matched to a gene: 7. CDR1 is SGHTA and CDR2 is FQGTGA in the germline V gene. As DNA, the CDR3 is TGTGCCAGCAGCTCGGGGGGGCCGGAGGCCGGGGAGCTGTTTTTT. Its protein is CASSSGGPEAGELFF.

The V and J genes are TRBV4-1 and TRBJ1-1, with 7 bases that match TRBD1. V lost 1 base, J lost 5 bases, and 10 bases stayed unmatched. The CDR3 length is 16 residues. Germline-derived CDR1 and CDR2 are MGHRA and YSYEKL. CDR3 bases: TGCGCCAGCAGCCAAGTTGATCGACAGGGTTTAACTGAAGCTTTCTTT. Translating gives CASSQVDRQGLTEAFF.